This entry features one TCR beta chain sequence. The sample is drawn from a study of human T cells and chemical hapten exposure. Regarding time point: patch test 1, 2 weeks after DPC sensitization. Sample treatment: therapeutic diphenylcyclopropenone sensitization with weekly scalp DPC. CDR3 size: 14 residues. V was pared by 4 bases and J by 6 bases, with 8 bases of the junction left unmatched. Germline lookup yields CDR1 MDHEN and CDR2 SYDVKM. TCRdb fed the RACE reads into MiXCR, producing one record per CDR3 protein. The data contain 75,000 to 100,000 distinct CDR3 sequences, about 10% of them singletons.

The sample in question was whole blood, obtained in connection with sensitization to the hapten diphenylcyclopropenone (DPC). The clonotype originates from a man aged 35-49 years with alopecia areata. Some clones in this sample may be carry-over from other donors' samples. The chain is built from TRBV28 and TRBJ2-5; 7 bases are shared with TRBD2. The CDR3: CASSSGGSRKTQYF. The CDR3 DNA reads TGTGCCAGCAGTTCCGGCGGGAGTAGGAAGACCCAGTACTTC.